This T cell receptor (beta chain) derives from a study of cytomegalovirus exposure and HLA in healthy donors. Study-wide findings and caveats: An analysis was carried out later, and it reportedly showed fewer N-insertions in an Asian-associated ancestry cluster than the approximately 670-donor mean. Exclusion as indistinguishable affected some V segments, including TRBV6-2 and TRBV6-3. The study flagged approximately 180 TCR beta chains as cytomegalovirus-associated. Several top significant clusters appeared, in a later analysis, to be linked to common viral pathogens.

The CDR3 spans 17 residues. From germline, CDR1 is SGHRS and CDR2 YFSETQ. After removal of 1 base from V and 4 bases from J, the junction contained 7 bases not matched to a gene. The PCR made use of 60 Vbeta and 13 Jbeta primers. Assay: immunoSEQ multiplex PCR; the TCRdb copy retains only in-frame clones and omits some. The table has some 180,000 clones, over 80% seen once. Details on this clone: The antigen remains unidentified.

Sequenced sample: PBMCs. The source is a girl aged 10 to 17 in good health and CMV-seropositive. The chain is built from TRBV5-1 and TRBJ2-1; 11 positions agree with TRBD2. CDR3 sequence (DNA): TGCGCCAGCAGCTTGACTAGTGGGACTAGCGGATACAATGAGCAGTTCTTC. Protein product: CASSLTSGTSGYNEQFF.